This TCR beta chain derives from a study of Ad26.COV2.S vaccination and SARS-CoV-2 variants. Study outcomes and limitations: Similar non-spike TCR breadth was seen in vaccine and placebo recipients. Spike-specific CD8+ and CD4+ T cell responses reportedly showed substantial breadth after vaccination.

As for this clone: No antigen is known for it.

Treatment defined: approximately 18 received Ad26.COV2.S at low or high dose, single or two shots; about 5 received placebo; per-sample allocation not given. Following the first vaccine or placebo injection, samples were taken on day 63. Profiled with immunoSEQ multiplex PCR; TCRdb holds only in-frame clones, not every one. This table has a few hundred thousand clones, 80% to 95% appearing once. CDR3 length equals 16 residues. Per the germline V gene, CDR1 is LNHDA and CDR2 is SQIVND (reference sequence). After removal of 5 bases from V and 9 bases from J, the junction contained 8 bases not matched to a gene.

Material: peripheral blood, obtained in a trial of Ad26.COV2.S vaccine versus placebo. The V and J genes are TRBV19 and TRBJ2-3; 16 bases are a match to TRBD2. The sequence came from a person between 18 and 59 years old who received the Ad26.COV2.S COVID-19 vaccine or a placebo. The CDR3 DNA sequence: TGTGCCAGTAGTGACACCGGGACTAGCGGGAGGGACACGCAGTATTTT. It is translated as CASSDTGTSGRDTQYF.